This TCR beta chain is from a study of B cell selection in AIRE deficiency. This clone was counted a few times. Its antigen is undetermined. The sorted conventional CD4 T cells were gated as CD4+CD127+. This table comes from immunoSEQ multiplex PCR, and its TCRdb copy is limited to in-frame clones, with some not included. Of over 20,000 clones in the sample, less than 98% were seen once. Study findings and constraints: Patient Tconv and Treg cells showed healthy-like TCRBV usage, CDR3 length, diversity. Shared Treg sequences were biased toward short CDR3s with few non-templated nucleotide insertions. Healthy donors alone shared approximately 30% of 3,300 or so Treg sequences; patients alone less than 9.5%. About 31% of healthy-donor shared Treg TCRbeta sequences appeared in patient Tconv cells.

Trimming took off 11 bases at V and 0 bases at J, with 8 bases between the two ends. CDR1 and CDR2 (germline): LNHDA, SQIVND (reference sequence). The CDR3 loop spans 12 amino acids. Source material: conventional CD4+ T cells sorted from PBMCs. The gene calls are TRBV19 and TRBJ2-1, with a tentative D call TRBD2 (5 bases). The receptor was isolated from a human donor with AIRE deficiency. CDR3 nucleotides: TGTGCCGAGGCGGGCTCCTACAATGAGCAGTTCTTC. Its protein product is CAEAGSYNEQFF.